These T cell receptor beta chains were read from a single sample in a study of identical twins. TCRdb re-called the 5' RACE reads with MiXCR, one entry per CDR3 protein. The data show some 460,000 distinct CDR3 sequences, 14% seen once. These records were also assigned to another study, of yellow fever vaccine responses in identical twins.

Material: CD4+ T cells sorted from blood. The receptors were gathered from a woman under 30 in good health. Both conserved end residues are part of each CDR3. Each record gives: J gene, clone size, D gene, V gene, CDR3 DNA, CDR3 protein. The D gene is left open where the match is weak. Some rows have no size entry. The others give once, few or many, or a class for an expanded clone.

j_gene: TRBJ2-7
abundance: few
d_gene: NA
v_gene: TRBV10-1
CDR3nt: TGCGCCAGCAGCGGCAGGAGCGGAACCTACGAGCAGTACTTC
CDR3aa: CASSGRSGTYEQYF

j_gene: TRBJ2-3
abundance: many
d_gene: NA
v_gene: TRBV12-3/TRBV12-4
CDR3nt: TGTGCCAGCAGCAATGGGGGGGCCAGGGGAGATACGCAGTATTTT
CDR3aa: CASSNGGARGDTQYF

j_gene: TRBJ1-1
abundance: NA
d_gene: NA
v_gene: TRBV5-4
CDR3nt: TGTGCCAGCAGCCCACAGGGTGCCCAGAACACTGAAGCTTTCTTT
CDR3aa: CASSPQGAQNTEAFF

j_gene: TRBJ2-1
abundance: NA
d_gene: TRBD2
v_gene: TRBV20-1
CDR3nt: TGCAGTGCTTTCGCCGGGACTAGCTTCGGTGAGCAGTTCTTC
CDR3aa: CSAFAGTSFGEQFF

j_gene: TRBJ2-5
abundance: NA
d_gene: TRBD2
v_gene: TRBV7-8
CDR3nt: TGTGCCAGCAGCTTCGCCGGGACTAGAGAAGAGACCCAGTACTTC
CDR3aa: CASSFAGTREETQYF

j_gene: TRBJ1-1
abundance: few
d_gene: NA
v_gene: TRBV28
CDR3nt: TGTGCCAGCCACCCTCCGACAACAATGAACACTGAAGCTTTCTTT
CDR3aa: CASHPPTTMNTEAFF

j_gene: TRBJ2-1
abundance: NA
d_gene: NA
v_gene: TRBV6-2/TRBV6-3
CDR3nt: TGTGCCAGCAGACCGGGCCCGAGCTCCTACAATGAGCAGTTCTTC
CDR3aa: CASRPGPSSYNEQFF

j_gene: TRBJ2-7
abundance: NA
d_gene: NA
v_gene: TRBV11-1
CDR3nt: TGTGCCAGCAGCTTAAAGGGCAGAGGCAGCCAAAGCTCCTACGAGCAGTACTTC
CDR3aa: CASSLKGRGSQSSYEQYF

j_gene: TRBJ2-2
abundance: few
d_gene: NA
v_gene: TRBV12-3/TRBV12-4
CDR3nt: TGTGCCAGCAGTTTTAGAGTCGCGAACACCGGGGAGCTGTTTTTT
CDR3aa: CASSFRVANTGELFF

j_gene: TRBJ2-3
abundance: NA
d_gene: TRBD1
v_gene: TRBV4-3
CDR3nt: TGCGCCAGCAGCCCAAACCCTACCGGGGCAGGGGGCCGTACAGATACGCAGTATTTT
CDR3aa: CASSPNPTGAGGRTDTQYF

j_gene: TRBJ1-5
abundance: NA
d_gene: TRBD1
v_gene: TRBV20-1
CDR3nt: TGCAGTGCTAGGGGGAGGACAGGGGGCAATCAGCCCCAGCATTTT
CDR3aa: CSARGRTGGNQPQHF

j_gene: TRBJ1-5
abundance: NA
d_gene: NA
v_gene: TRBV7-9
CDR3nt: TGTGCCAGCAGCCCAGACAAGGGCAATCAGCCCCAGCATTTT
CDR3aa: CASSPDKGNQPQHF

j_gene: TRBJ2-5
abundance: few
d_gene: TRBD2
v_gene: TRBV3-1
CDR3nt: TGTGCCAGCAGCATAGGACTAGCGGGAGGGAACCAAGAGACCCAGTACTTC
CDR3aa: CASSIGLAGGNQETQYF

j_gene: TRBJ2-1
abundance: NA
d_gene: TRBD2
v_gene: TRBV7-8
CDR3nt: TGTGCCAGCAGCTCCGGACTAGCGGGAGAGTTGGCTTACAGTGAGCAGTTCTTC
CDR3aa: CASSSGLAGELAYSEQFF

j_gene: TRBJ2-2
abundance: many
d_gene: NA
v_gene: TRBV20-1
CDR3nt: TGCAGTGCTTACCCCGGCTTAGCGAACACCGGGGAGCTGTTTTTT
CDR3aa: CSAYPGLANTGELFF

j_gene: TRBJ2-7
abundance: many
d_gene: NA
v_gene: TRBV12-3/TRBV12-4
CDR3nt: TGTGCCAGCAGCCGTACAGGGATCCCCTACGAGCAGTACTTC
CDR3aa: CASSRTGIPYEQYF

j_gene: TRBJ2-7
abundance: NA
d_gene: NA
v_gene: TRBV7-2
CDR3nt: TGTGCCAGCAGCTTAGCAGCGCTGAATACCGAGCAGTACTTC
CDR3aa: CASSLAALNTEQYF

j_gene: TRBJ2-7
abundance: many
d_gene: NA
v_gene: TRBV29-1
CDR3nt: TGCAGCGTTGAAGATCTGGCAAGACAGCAGTACTTC
CDR3aa: CSVEDLARQQYF

j_gene: TRBJ2-2
abundance: NA
d_gene: NA
v_gene: TRBV25-1
CDR3nt: TGTGCCAGCAGTGACAGACTAGTTGCCGGGGAGCTGTTTTTT
CDR3aa: CASSDRLVAGELFF

j_gene: TRBJ1-6
abundance: NA
d_gene: TRBD1
v_gene: TRBV7-3
CDR3nt: TGTGCCAGCAGCTTTCGGGACAGGGGTTCACCCCTCCACTTT
CDR3aa: CASSFRDRGSPLHF

j_gene: TRBJ1-1
abundance: NA
d_gene: TRBD1
v_gene: TRBV6-5
CDR3nt: TGTGCCAGCAGTTCATGGACAGGACGGGACACTGAAGCTTTCTTT
CDR3aa: CASSSWTGRDTEAFF

j_gene: TRBJ2-7
abundance: NA
d_gene: NA
v_gene: TRBV18
CDR3nt: TGTGCCAGCTCATCACCGGCTGGAGAGGCTCGCGAGCAGTACTTC
CDR3aa: CASSSPAGEAREQYF

j_gene: TRBJ2-2
abundance: NA
d_gene: NA
v_gene: TRBV7-2
CDR3nt: TGTGCCAGCAGCTTAGCGCTTATTGGGGGGCACGCCGGGGAGCTGTTTTTT
CDR3aa: CASSLALIGGHAGELFF

j_gene: TRBJ2-1
abundance: few
d_gene: TRBD2
v_gene: TRBV4-1
CDR3nt: TGCGCCAGCAGCCAAGACCCCGGACTAGTGTTTTACAATGAGCAGTTCTTC
CDR3aa: CASSQDPGLVFYNEQFF

j_gene: TRBJ2-3
abundance: few
d_gene: NA
v_gene: TRBV6-6
CDR3nt: TGTGCCAGCAGCGGCGGACCAGATACGCAGTATTTT
CDR3aa: CASSGGPDTQYF

j_gene: TRBJ2-1
abundance: NA
d_gene: NA
v_gene: TRBV12-3/TRBV12-4
CDR3nt: TGTGCCAGCAGGTTCAGACGGGACCGCTACAATGAGCAGTTCTTC
CDR3aa: CASRFRRDRYNEQFF

j_gene: TRBJ2-3
abundance: few
d_gene: TRBD1
v_gene: TRBV20-1
CDR3nt: TGCAGTGCTAACGGACAGGGGGCCGCAGATACGCAGTATTTT
CDR3aa: CSANGQGAADTQYF

j_gene: TRBJ1-6
abundance: many
d_gene: NA
v_gene: TRBV7-2
CDR3nt: TGTGCCAGCAGCCTGGGGGATTCACCCCTCCACTTT
CDR3aa: CASSLGDSPLHF

j_gene: TRBJ2-7
abundance: NA
d_gene: NA
v_gene: TRBV6-2/TRBV6-3
CDR3nt: TGTGCCAGCAGTTACGGCGGTCACTACGAGCAGTACTTC
CDR3aa: CASSYGGHYEQYF

j_gene: TRBJ2-6
abundance: NA
d_gene: NA
v_gene: TRBV6-5
CDR3nt: TGTGCCAGCAGTTATTCCTCCCGTCAGGATTCTGGGGCCAACGTCCTGACTTTC
CDR3aa: CASSYSSRQDSGANVLTF

j_gene: TRBJ2-2
abundance: few
d_gene: TRBD2
v_gene: TRBV20-1
CDR3nt: TGCAGTGCTTACGGGGGGACCCGGAGCACCGGGGAGCTGTTTTTT
CDR3aa: CSAYGGTRSTGELFF

j_gene: TRBJ2-1
abundance: few
d_gene: NA
v_gene: TRBV6-5
CDR3nt: TGTGCCAGCAGTTACGGGGTCGGAGGGGCTGAGCAGTTCTTC
CDR3aa: CASSYGVGGAEQFF

j_gene: TRBJ2-1
abundance: NA
d_gene: TRBD2
v_gene: TRBV24-1
CDR3nt: TGTGCCACCGGGACACTAGCGGGGGGGCGGTACAATGAGCAGTTCTTC
CDR3aa: CATGTLAGGRYNEQFF

j_gene: TRBJ2-7
abundance: few
d_gene: NA
v_gene: TRBV2
CDR3nt: TGTGCCAGCAGTGCAGGCAGGGCCTACGAGCAGTACTTC
CDR3aa: CASSAGRAYEQYF

j_gene: TRBJ2-1
abundance: NA
d_gene: TRBD2
v_gene: TRBV10-2
CDR3nt: TGCGCCAGCAGGGGAGAGACTAGCGGGGGCTACAATGAGCAGTTCTTC
CDR3aa: CASRGETSGGYNEQFF

j_gene: TRBJ2-5
abundance: NA
d_gene: TRBD2
v_gene: TRBV7-8
CDR3nt: TGTGCCAGCAGCTTAATCTCTAGCGGGAGCGGCCCAGAGACCCAGTACTTC
CDR3aa: CASSLISSGSGPETQYF

j_gene: TRBJ2-2
abundance: few
d_gene: TRBD1
v_gene: TRBV10-3
CDR3nt: TGTGCCATCAGTGAACCGGGACAGGTGAACACCGGGGAGCTGTTTTTT
CDR3aa: CAISEPGQVNTGELFF

j_gene: TRBJ2-6
abundance: NA
d_gene: NA
v_gene: TRBV5-1
CDR3nt: TGCGCCAGCAGCGTCGTCTCCGCAGGGGCCAACGTCCTGACTTTC
CDR3aa: CASSVVSAGANVLTF

j_gene: TRBJ1-6
abundance: few
d_gene: NA
v_gene: TRBV6-1
CDR3nt: TGTGCCAGCAGTGAAGTAATTGGCGGTGGGTCACCCCTCCACTTT
CDR3aa: CASSEVIGGGSPLHF

j_gene: TRBJ2-7
abundance: NA
d_gene: TRBD1
v_gene: TRBV20-1
CDR3nt: TGCAGTGCTTTAGACAGGGGGCGCTTTCTCTTCTCCTACGAGCAGTACTTC
CDR3aa: CSALDRGRFLFSYEQYF

j_gene: TRBJ2-4
abundance: NA
d_gene: TRBD1
v_gene: TRBV6-5
CDR3nt: TGTGCCAGCAGTTTCCAAACAGGGGGCGCCGACATTCAGTACTTC
CDR3aa: CASSFQTGGADIQYF

j_gene: TRBJ2-7
abundance: NA
d_gene: NA
v_gene: TRBV15
CDR3nt: TGTGCCACCAGCGCGGGACCCCGCACGTACTTC
CDR3aa: CATSAGPRTYF

j_gene: TRBJ2-1
abundance: few
d_gene: NA
v_gene: TRBV15
CDR3nt: TGTGCCACCAGCAGCAACGGGGCGAATACCGATGAGCAGTTCTTC
CDR3aa: CATSSNGANTDEQFF

j_gene: TRBJ2-5
abundance: few
d_gene: TRBD1
v_gene: TRBV12-3/TRBV12-4
CDR3nt: TGTGCCAGCAGTTCCCTAACGCCGGGACAGGGGTTGGAGACCCAGTACTTC
CDR3aa: CASSSLTPGQGLETQYF

j_gene: TRBJ2-5
abundance: NA
d_gene: TRBD2
v_gene: TRBV19
CDR3nt: TGTGCCAGCCGTCCGGAGGCGGGAGGAATCACGGAGACCCAGTACTTC
CDR3aa: CASRPEAGGITETQYF

j_gene: TRBJ2-1
abundance: NA
d_gene: TRBD1
v_gene: TRBV12-3/TRBV12-4
CDR3nt: TGTGCCAGCGAGGCCGACAGGGACAATGAGCAGTTCTTC
CDR3aa: CASEADRDNEQFF

j_gene: TRBJ2-5
abundance: NA
d_gene: TRBD1
v_gene: TRBV28
CDR3nt: TGTGCCAGCAGTTCGAACAGGGGAGTGAAGACCCAGTACTTC
CDR3aa: CASSSNRGVKTQYF

j_gene: TRBJ2-1
abundance: NA
d_gene: NA
v_gene: TRBV24-1
CDR3nt: TGTGCCACCAGTGACCTAAGGTCGGCAGGGGTCCATGAGCAGTTCTTC
CDR3aa: CATSDLRSAGVHEQFF

j_gene: TRBJ2-3
abundance: many
d_gene: NA
v_gene: TRBV7-2
CDR3nt: TGTGCCAGCAGCTTAGGTCTTCACACAGATACGCAGTATTTT
CDR3aa: CASSLGLHTDTQYF

j_gene: TRBJ2-1
abundance: NA
d_gene: TRBD2
v_gene: TRBV28
CDR3nt: TGTGCCAGCAGTTTACGGGAGGACCTTAACAATGAGCAGTTCTTC
CDR3aa: CASSLREDLNNEQFF

j_gene: TRBJ1-6
abundance: NA
d_gene: TRBD1
v_gene: TRBV6-5
CDR3nt: TGTGCCAGCAGTTACGTTAGCAGGGGGGGCAATTCACCCCTCCACTTT
CDR3aa: CASSYVSRGGNSPLHF

j_gene: TRBJ2-3
abundance: many
d_gene: TRBD2
v_gene: TRBV24-1
CDR3nt: TGTGCCACCAGTGATTCCGGGACTAGCGGCACAGATACGCAGTATTTT
CDR3aa: CATSDSGTSGTDTQYF

j_gene: TRBJ2-5
abundance: NA
d_gene: NA
v_gene: TRBV30
CDR3nt: TGTGCCTGGAGTGTACTAGGGAAAGAGACCCAGTACTTC
CDR3aa: CAWSVLGKETQYF